This T cell receptor beta chain comes out of a study of CD8 T cells in Susac syndrome. A quantity of about 0.45 to 1 ug RNA underwent reverse transcription using random hexamers. It was immunoSEQ multiplex PCR that amplified TCR beta CDR3 across 54 Vbeta and 13 Jbeta. TCRdb itself ran the immunoSEQ multiplex PCR reads through MiXCR, one entry per CDR3 protein. This sample has 250,000 or so distinct CDR3 sequences, with around 93% found just once. From blood CD8+ and CD4+ T cells, TCR beta sequences were generated. Relapsing-remitting disease, either stable or active, was present in the multiple sclerosis controls, who were treatment-naive patients. The authors negatively isolated CD8+ and CD4+ T cells and FACS-enriched TEMRA cells. After removal of 7 bases from V and 6 bases from J, the junction contained 5 bases not matched to a gene. Germline V CDR1 and CDR2: KGHDR, SFDVKD. The CDR3 has 13 amino acids.

The receptor comes from a human donor with multiple sclerosis. V usage is TRBV24-1 and J usage is TRBJ2-1; 7 nucleotides match TRBD2. Material for sequencing was CD4+ T cells from PBMCs. This CDR3 reads CATSGGRANEQFF. DNA for the CDR3: TGTGCCACCAGCGGCGGGAGAGCCAATGAGCAGTTCTTC.